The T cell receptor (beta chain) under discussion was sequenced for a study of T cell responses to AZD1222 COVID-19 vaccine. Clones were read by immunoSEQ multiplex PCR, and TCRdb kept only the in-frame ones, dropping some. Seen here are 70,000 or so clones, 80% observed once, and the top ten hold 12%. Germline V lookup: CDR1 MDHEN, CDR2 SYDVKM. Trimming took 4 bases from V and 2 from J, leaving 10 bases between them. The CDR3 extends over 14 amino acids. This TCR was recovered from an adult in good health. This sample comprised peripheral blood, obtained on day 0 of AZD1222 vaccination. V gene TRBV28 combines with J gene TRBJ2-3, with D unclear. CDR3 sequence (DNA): TGTGCCAGCAGTTCTGAGGACCACACAGATACGCAGTATTTT. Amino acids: CASSSEDHTDTQYF. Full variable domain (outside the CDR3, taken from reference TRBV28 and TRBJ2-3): DVKVTQSSRYLVKRTGEKVFLECVQDMDHENMFWYRQDPGLGLRLIYFSYDVKMKEKGDIPEGYSVSREKKERFSLILESASTNQTSMYLCASSSEDHTDTQYFGPGTRLTVL.